This TCR beta chain originates from a study of blood T cell repertoires in COVID-19. Profiling relied on immunoSEQ multiplex PCR, and the TCRdb table lists in-frame clones only, not all of them. The table has approximately 280,000 clones, 75% to 90% seen once; the top ten hold around 13%. Per the germline V gene, CDR1 is SGHTA and CDR2 is FQGTGA. CDR3 size: 16 residues. V trimming: 5 bases; J trimming: 6 bases; junction bases outside the gene matches: 12. This clonotype originated in a woman aged 55 to 70 with acute or convalescent COVID-19. Source material: peripheral blood. The chain combines TRBV7-3 with TRBJ2-1; 8 nucleotides align to TRBD2. CDR3 sequence reads: CASSPTSGSISNEQFF. CDR3 in DNA: TGTGCCAGCAGCCCAACAAGCGGGAGTATCTCCAATGAGCAGTTCTTC. The full variable domain, its missing parts supplied by reference TRBV7-3 and TRBJ2-1, is GAGVSQTPSNKVTEKGKYVELRCDPISGHTALYWYRQSLGQGPEFLIYFQGTGAADDSGLPNDRFFAVRPEGSVSTLKIQRTERGDSAVYLCASSPTSGSISNEQFFGPGTRLTVL.